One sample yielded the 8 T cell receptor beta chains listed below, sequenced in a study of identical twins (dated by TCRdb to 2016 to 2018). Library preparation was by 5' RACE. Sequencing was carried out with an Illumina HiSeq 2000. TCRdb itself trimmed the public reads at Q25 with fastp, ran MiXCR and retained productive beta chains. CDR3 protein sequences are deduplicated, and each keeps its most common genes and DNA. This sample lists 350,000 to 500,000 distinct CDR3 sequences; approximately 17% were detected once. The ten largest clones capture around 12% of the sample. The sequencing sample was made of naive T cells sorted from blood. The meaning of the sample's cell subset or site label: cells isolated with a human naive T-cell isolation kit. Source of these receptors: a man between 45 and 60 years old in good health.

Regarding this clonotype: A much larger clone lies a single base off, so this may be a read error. The CDR3 spells CASSLKYLGYGYTF. Written as DNA, the CDR3 is TGTGCCAGCAGTTTAAAGTACCTAGGCTATGGCTACACCTTC. The V gene is TRBV28, the J gene TRBJ1-2, with unresolved D. CDR1 and CDR2 (germline): MDHEN, SYDVKM. The CDR3 length is 14 residues. Trimming removed 2 bases at V and 4 bases at J, with 11 bases between.

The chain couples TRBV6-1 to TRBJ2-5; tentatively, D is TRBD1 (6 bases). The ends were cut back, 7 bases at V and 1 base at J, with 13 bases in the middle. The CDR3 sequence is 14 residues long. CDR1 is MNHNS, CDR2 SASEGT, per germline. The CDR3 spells CASTPNRVQETQYF. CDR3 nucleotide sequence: TGTGCCAGCACCCCCAACAGGGTCCAAGAGACCCAGTACTTC.

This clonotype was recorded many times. The CDR3 nucleotides read TGTGCCAGCAGCCTACAGGGCTCTATAGATACGCAGTATTTT. Translating it yields CASSLQGSIDTQYF. V and J are TRBV7-3 and TRBJ2-3; possibly TRBD1 for D (6 bases). The CDR3 spans 14 residues. Trimming left V 5 bases short and J 5 bases short, with 14 bases between. The germline V gene has CDR1 SGHTA and CDR2 FQGTGA.

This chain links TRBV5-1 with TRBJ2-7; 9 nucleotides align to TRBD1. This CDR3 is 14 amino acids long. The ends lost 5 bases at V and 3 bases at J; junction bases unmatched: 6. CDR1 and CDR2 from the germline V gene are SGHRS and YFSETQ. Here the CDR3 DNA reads TGCGCCAGCAGTTCCTCGGGACAGGGCTACGAGCAGTACTTC. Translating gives CASSSSGQGYEQYF.

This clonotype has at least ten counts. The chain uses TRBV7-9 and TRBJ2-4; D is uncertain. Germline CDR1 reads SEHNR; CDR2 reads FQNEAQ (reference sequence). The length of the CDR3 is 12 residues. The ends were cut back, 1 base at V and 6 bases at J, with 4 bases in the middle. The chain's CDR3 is CASSLGGNIQYF. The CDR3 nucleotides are TGTGCCAGCAGCTTAGGGGGAAACATTCAGTACTTC.

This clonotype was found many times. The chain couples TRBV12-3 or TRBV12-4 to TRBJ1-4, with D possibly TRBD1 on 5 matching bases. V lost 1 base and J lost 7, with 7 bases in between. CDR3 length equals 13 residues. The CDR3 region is CASSLGDVEKLFF. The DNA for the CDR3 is TGTGCCAGCAGTTTAGGGGACGTTGAAAAACTGTTTTTT.

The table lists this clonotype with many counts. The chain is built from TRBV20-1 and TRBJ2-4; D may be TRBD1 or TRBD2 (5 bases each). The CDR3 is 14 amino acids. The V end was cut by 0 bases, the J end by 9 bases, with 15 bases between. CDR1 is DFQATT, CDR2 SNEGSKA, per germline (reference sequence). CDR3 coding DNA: TGCAGTGCTAGAGATTCCAGGGCTGGGAGCATTCAGTACTTC. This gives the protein CSARDSRAGSIQYF.

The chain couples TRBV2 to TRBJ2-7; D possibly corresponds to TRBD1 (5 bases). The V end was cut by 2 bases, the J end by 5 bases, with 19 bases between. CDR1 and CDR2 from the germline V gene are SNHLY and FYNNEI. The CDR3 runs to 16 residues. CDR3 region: CASSESGRADMDEQYF. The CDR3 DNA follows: TGTGCCAGCAGTGAAAGTGGCAGGGCGGATATGGACGAGCAGTACTTC.